This TCR beta chain was retrieved from a study of blood T cell repertoires in COVID-19. Patients in Seattle were enrolled during active infection, then followed longitudinally. Under the authors' procedure: Amplification of reference gene primers provided the estimated nucleated cell counts. Sequencing used immunoSEQ multiplex PCR; TCRdb keeps in-frame clones, though not all of them. V and J calls and clone size are as listed in that table; D and trimming were resolved from the DNA. Of around 260,000 clones detected, roughly nine tenths appear once; the ten largest clones hold around 2.2%. Germline loops: CDR1 SGHRS, CDR2 YFSETQ. The ends were cut back, 4 bases at V and 1 base at J, with 8 bases in the middle. The CDR3 loop spans 14 amino acids.

The chain employs TRBV5-1 and TRBJ2-2; D unresolved. The sequence derives from a woman aged 25 to 39 with COVID-19, enrolled during active disease. Sequenced input: peripheral blood. The CDR3 sequence is CASSRARNTGELFF. CDR3 sequence (DNA): TGCGCCAGCAGCCGTGCGAGGAACACCGGGGAGCTGTTTTTT.